Each of the 29 T cell receptor beta chains below was sequenced from the same sample in a study of shared clonotypes between healthy human individuals. Terminally differentiated effector memory CD45RA+ cells were excluded from the naive CD8 cells, which were CD45RO-negative and positively selected for CCR7. Only in-frame clones appear in the TCRdb table, and some are missing; sequencing was by immunoSEQ multiplex PCR. The sample has hundreds of thousands of clones, about 91% seen once. The sample comprised naive CD8+ T cells sorted from blood. The receptors derive from a man aged 30-40 years in good health.

V and J are TRBV9 and TRBJ2-3; 7 bases agree with TRBD2. The junction had 4 bases not matched to a gene; V was cut back by 6 bases and J by 0 bases. There are 14 residues in the CDR3. The germline CDR1 and CDR2 sequences are SGDLS and YYNGEE. In DNA form, the CDR3 reads TGTGCCAGCAATGCGGGAGTTAGCACAGATACGCAGTATTTT. Its protein is CASNAGVSTDTQYF. Full variable domain (remainder filled in from reference TRBV9 and TRBJ2-3): DSGVTQTPKHLITATGQRVTLRCSPRSGDLSVYWYQQSLDQGLQFLIQYYNGEERAKGNILERFSAQQFPDLHSELNLSSLELGDSALYFCASNAGVSTDTQYFGPGTRLTVL.

The count of this clone is one. V and J are TRBV7-2 and TRBJ2-1; D is tentatively TRBD1 or TRBD2 (5 bases each). CDR1 and CDR2 (germline): SGHTA, FQGNSA. V lost 1 base to trimming and J lost 0 bases, with 13 bases between them. The CDR3 covers 17 residues. The CDR3 nucleotides are TGTGCCAGCAGCTTAGGGCTGGGACGGAGCTCCTACAATGAGCAGTTCTTC. The encoded protein is CASSLGLGRSSYNEQFF.

CDR3 sequence: CASSSTRTPYEQYF. The CDR3 nucleotides are TGCGCCAGCAGCTCAACAAGGACCCCCTACGAGCAGTACTTC. The chain recombines TRBV10-2 with TRBJ2-7; no clear D. CDR3 size: 14 residues. V lost 6 bases and J 2 bases, leaving 14 bases between the germline ends. The germline V gene encodes CDR1 WSHSY and CDR2 SAAADI.

The chain couples TRBV19 to TRBJ2-3, with 10 bases aligning to TRBD1. Germline CDR1 LNHDA, CDR2 SQIVND (reference sequence). V dropped 3 bases and J dropped 5; count of bases not matched to a gene: 5. The CDR3 spans 15 residues. CDR3 in DNA: TGTGCCAGTAGTATTCCCGGACAGGGGGAAGATACGCAGTATTTT. This gives the protein CASSIPGQGEDTQYF.

The rearrangement uses TRBV6-6 and TRBJ1-2, with D perhaps TRBD1 (5 bases). The CDR3 is 16 amino acids. The germline V gene encodes CDR1 MNHNY and CDR2 SVGAGI (reference sequence). The V end was cut by 0 bases, the J end by 4 bases, with 15 bases between. The CDR3 sequence is CASSYSLERGLYGYTF. The DNA for the CDR3 is TGTGCCAGCAGTTACTCCCTAGAGAGGGGCCTCTATGGCTACACCTTC.

This chain joins TRBV6-1 and TRBJ2-1, with 7 nucleotides matching TRBD1. CDR1 and CDR2 (germline): MNHNS, SASEGT. The junction had 7 bases not matched to a gene; V was cut back by 2 bases and J by 3 bases. CDR3 size: 16 residues. The DNA for the CDR3 is TGTGCCAGCAGTGAACGGCAACAGGGGAGCTACAATGAGCAGTTCTTC. Its protein is CASSERQQGSYNEQFF.

The V gene is TRBV28, the J gene TRBJ2-7; 9 positions agree with TRBD2. This CDR3 is built from 16 residues. V trimming: 6 bases; J trimming: 1 base; junction bases outside the gene matches: 10. Germline values: CDR1 MDHEN, CDR2 SYDVKM. CDR3 DNA sequence: TGTGCCAGCAGAAAGGGGGGGCTAGCGGGATCCTACGAGCAGTACTTC. It yields the protein CASRKGGLAGSYEQYF.

V and J are TRBV4-3 and TRBJ1-1; D is unclear. Deletions cut 0 bases from V and 2 bases from J, with 10 bases between. This CDR3 is 15 amino acids long. CDR1 is LGHNA and CDR2 is YSLEER in the germline V gene. The CDR3 coding sequence is TGCGCCAGCAGCCAAGATAGGGCTACCAACACTGAAGCTTTCTTT. Encoded protein: CASSQDRATNTEAFF.

This rearrangement joins TRBV29-1 to TRBJ2-3, with 10 bases aligning to TRBD2. After removal of 4 bases from V and 6 bases from J, the junction contained 34 bases not matched to a gene. Per germline, CDR1 SQVTM and CDR2 ANQGSEA. The CDR3 has 23 amino acids. Here the CDR3 DNA reads TGCAGCGTTGGCCCCCTCAACAGTGTAGGTTCTAGCGGGAGTGTTTGGTTCGACGATACGCAGTATTTT. This sequence encodes CSVGPLNSVGSSGSVWFDDTQYF.

This clone has only one observation. This chain links TRBV27 with TRBJ2-1; D is unclear. Trimming shortened V by 3 bases and J by 2 bases, and 8 bases separated the two germline ends. In germline, CDR1 is MNHEY, CDR2 SMNVEV (reference sequence). This CDR3 has 14 amino acids. The DNA of the CDR3 is TGTGCCAGCAGTTTCAAGTATCCCTACAATGAGCAGTTCTTC. Its protein product is CASSFKYPYNEQFF.

The chain uses TRBV19 and TRBJ2-1; 16 nucleotides align to TRBD2. V lost 5 bases and J lost 4; bases outside the gene matches: 2. CDR3 length: 16 residues. The germline gives CDR1 LNHDA, CDR2 SQIVND (reference sequence). The CDR3 region has the DNA TGTGCCAGTAGTGGGACTAGCGGGAGGGCATACAATGAGCAGTTCTTC. Its protein is CASSGTSGRAYNEQFF.

The rearrangement joins TRBV7-9 to TRBJ2-7; D remains unclear. Trimming took off 1 base at V and 2 bases at J, with 6 bases between the two ends. CDR1 and CDR2 (germline): SEHNR, FQNEAQ (reference sequence). The CDR3 contains 13 residues. For the CDR3, the DNA is TGTGCCAGCAGCTTAGAGAACGCCTACGAGCAGTACTTC. Protein: CASSLENAYEQYF.

The rearrangement links TRBV9 to TRBJ2-3; tentative D call: TRBD2 (5 bases). The CDR3 totals 18 residues. Germline CDR1 reads SGDLS; CDR2 reads YYNGEE. V lost 3 bases and J 0 bases, leaving 20 bases between the germline ends. The CDR3 sequence is CASSAQSVASPSTDTQYF. The CDR3, as DNA: TGTGCCAGCAGCGCACAGTCGGTAGCGTCCCCTAGCACAGATACGCAGTATTTT. Looking up the rest from reference TRBV9 and TRBJ2-3 gives the full variable domain: DSGVTQTPKHLITATGQRVTLRCSPRSGDLSVYWYQQSLDQGLQFLIQYYNGEERAKGNILERFSAQQFPDLHSELNLSSLELGDSALYFCASSAQSVASPSTDTQYFGPGTRLTVL.

The rearrangement uses TRBV27 and TRBJ1-1; tentatively, D is TRBD1 (5 bases). Germline V gene lookup returns CDR1 MNHEY and CDR2 SMNVEV (reference sequence). This CDR3 contains 14 residues. V lost 5 bases and J 4 bases, leaving 14 bases between the germline ends. CDR3 amino acids: CASSPLAGGTEAFF. CDR3 coding DNA: TGTGCCAGCAGTCCACTCGCCGGGGGCACTGAAGCTTTCTTT.

This sequence joins TRBV29-1 and TRBJ2-7; D possibly corresponds to TRBD2 (5 bases). Germline V gene data show CDR1 as SQVTM and CDR2 as ANQGSEA. V lost 3 bases and J lost 4, with 28 bases in between. The CDR3 spans 18 residues. This CDR3 reads CSVEGIRNDRVGIYEQYF. The DNA of the CDR3 is TGCAGCGTTGAGGGGATCCGAAACGACCGGGTCGGGATTTACGAGCAGTACTTC.

The V call is TRBV14, the J call TRBJ2-5; D is ambiguous. CDR1 and CDR2 (germline): SGHDN, FVKESK. There are 14 residues in the CDR3. V was shortened by 6 bases and J by 4 bases, with 15 bases between the two germline ends. CDR3 sequence: CASSPLPTLETQYF. The CDR3 nucleotides read TGTGCCAGCAGTCCTTTACCTACACTAGAGACCCAGTACTTC.

The chain employs TRBV4-1 and TRBJ2-3; unclear D gene. The CDR3 is 15 residues long. Trimming stripped 0 bases from V and 4 bases from J, with 11 bases between. Germline V lookup: CDR1 MGHRA, CDR2 YSYEKL. In DNA, the CDR3 is TGCGCCAGCAGCCAAGATCTTGTGTTTTCAGATACGCAGTATTTT. It codes for CASSQDLVFSDTQYF.

This chain links TRBV6-1 with TRBJ2-7, with D unresolved. The CDR3 extends over 13 amino acids. Germline assignment: CDR1 MNHNS and CDR2 SASEGT. With 8 bases removed from V and 2 bases from J, the gap between germline ends came to 13 bases. The CDR3 is CASGKGAPYEQYF. DNA of the CDR3: TGTGCCAGCGGTAAAGGAGCACCCTACGAGCAGTACTTC.

The chain uses TRBV12-2 and TRBJ2-5; the D segment call TRBD2 is taken from the table without a DNA check. TRBV12-2 is a listed pseudogene. The length of the CDR3 is 17 residues. The CDR3 loop reads CASRLVGTSGIKETQYF. The DNA for the CDR3 is TGTGCAAGTCGCTTAGTCGGGACTAGCGGGATCAAAGAGACCCAGTACTTC.

CDR3 sequence reads: CASSFSGDNEQFF. CDR3 sequence (DNA): TGTGCCAGCAGTTTTTCAGGGGACAATGAGCAGTTCTTC. This rearrangement joins TRBV27 to TRBJ2-1, with a weak D call TRBD1 (6 bases). Trimming took off 3 bases at V and 5 bases at J, with 8 bases between the two ends. Germline CDR1 reads MNHEY; CDR2 reads SMNVEV (reference sequence). This CDR3 has 13 amino acids.

This clone appeared once. CDR3 in DNA: TGTGCCAGCAACGAATTCACCGGGACTCTAATCCAGCCCCAGCATTTT. The encoded protein is CASNEFTGTLIQPQHF. V usage is TRBV7-8 and J usage is TRBJ1-5; the D gene is possibly TRBD1 (5 bases). The length of the CDR3 is 16 residues. The V gene lost 7 bases and the J gene lost 7 bases, with 23 bases spanning the gap. The V gene's germline CDR1 is SGHVS and CDR2 FQNEAQ.

The CDR3 DNA is TGTGCCAGCAGTTTAGGCCTAGCGGGCGATGAGCAGTTCTTC. The encoded protein is CASSLGLAGDEQFF. The V gene is TRBV28, the J gene TRBJ2-1; 8 nucleotides match TRBD2. The junction had 5 bases not matched to a gene; V was cut back by 2 bases and J by 8 bases. This CDR3 is built from 14 residues. Germline V lookup: CDR1 MDHEN, CDR2 SYDVKM.

In DNA form, the CDR3 reads TGTGCCAGCAGCGCGACAGAAACCCCAACTAATGAAAAACTGTTTTTT. This sequence encodes CASSATETPTNEKLFF. The chain joins TRBV7-9 to TRBJ1-4; D possibly corresponds to TRBD1 (5 bases). CDR3 size: 16 residues. Germline V CDR1 and CDR2: SEHNR, FQNEAQ (reference sequence). V lost 5 bases and J 0 bases, leaving 13 bases between the germline ends.

The V call is TRBV11-3, the J call TRBJ2-3, with TRBD1 matching 7 bases. V shed 5 bases, J shed 5 bases, and the junction held 7 bases outside the gene matches. Per germline, CDR1 SGHNT and CDR2 YENEEA. The CDR3 extends over 14 amino acids. In DNA, the CDR3 is TGTGCCAGCAGCCCTGGGACAGAAAGAGATACGCAGTATTTT. This sequence encodes CASSPGTERDTQYF.

The rearrangement uses TRBV7-6 and TRBJ2-7; D is unresolved. Germline lookup yields CDR1 SGHVS and CDR2 FNYEAQ. Between the trimmed V and J ends, which lost 2 bases and 2 bases, there was a span of 7 bases. The CDR3 covers 13 residues. This CDR3 reads CASSLHSAYEQYF. In DNA form, the CDR3 reads TGTGCCAGCAGCTTACACAGCGCCTACGAGCAGTACTTC.

The chain couples TRBV18 to TRBJ2-4; D is possibly TRBD1 (5 bases). The V and J ends lost 0 bases and 4 bases respectively, with 10 bases between them. The CDR3 runs 15 residues. Germline-derived CDR1 and CDR2 are KGHSH and LQKENI. As DNA, the CDR3 is TGTGCCAGCTCACCACCGTCGACAGAGAAAAACATTCAGTACTTC. This sequence encodes CASSPPSTEKNIQYF.

This clone was counted once. Here the CDR3 reads CARSLVGTGAGELFF. CDR3 DNA: TGTGCCAGAAGCTTGGTTGGGACAGGGGCCGGGGAGCTGTTTTTT. V is TRBV5-3 and J is TRBJ2-2; 10 bases are shared with TRBD1. TRBV5-3 is recorded as an ORF, its role being uncertain. Unmatched junction bases numbered 2, after V lost 0 bases and J lost 6 bases. The CDR3 totals 15 residues.

The V and J genes are TRBV5-1 and TRBJ2-1; possible D gene TRBD2, 5 bases. Germline CDR1 is SGHRS and CDR2 is YFSETQ. V was cut by 0 bases and J by 8 bases, with 6 bases left in between. The CDR3 length is 12 residues. CDR3 in DNA: TGCGCCAGCAGCTTGGGAGGGTATGAGCAGTTCTTC. Its translation: CASSLGGYEQFF.

The chain is built from TRBV10-1 and TRBJ2-5, with D perhaps TRBD1 or TRBD2 (6 bases each). Trimming left V 2 bases short and J 0 bases short, with 10 bases between. Per germline, CDR1 WNHNN and CDR2 SYGVQD (reference sequence). The CDR3 sequence is 15 residues long. CDR3 bases: TGCGCCAGCAGTGAGGGAAGGGGGGACCAAGAGACCCAGTACTTC. It specifies CASSEGRGDQETQYF.